The 30 T cell receptor beta chains listed next were all sequenced from one sample in a study of blood T cell repertoires in COVID-19. Clones were read by immunoSEQ multiplex PCR, and TCRdb kept only the in-frame ones, dropping some. The repertoire holds approximately 400,000 clones, with about 87% as singletons. The specimen sequenced was PBMCs or T cells enriched from blood (not recorded which). Every receptor here comes from a man aged 30-40 years who had recovered from COVID-19.

This chain joins TRBV5-1 and TRBJ2-7; tentative D call: TRBD2 (7 bases). Trimming shortened V by 3 bases and J by 4 bases, and 14 bases separated the two germline ends. The length of the CDR3 is 14 residues. Germline V CDR1 and CDR2: SGHRS, YFSETQ. The CDR3 here is CASSSVGGQYEQYF. Here the CDR3 DNA reads TGCGCCAGCAGCTCCGTGGGGGGGCAATACGAGCAGTACTTC.

This rearrangement joins TRBV24-1 to TRBJ1-5; TRBD1 agrees at 7 bases. This CDR3 spans 17 amino acids. With V trimmed by 1 base and J by 4 bases, 9 bases remained unmatched. Per the germline V gene, CDR1 is KGHDR and CDR2 is SFDVKD. The CDR3 DNA follows: TGTGCCACCAGTGATTTAAGGTTTTCAGGGGGGAATCAGCCCCAGCATTTT. This gives the protein CATSDLRFSGGNQPQHF.

The chain links TRBV5-1 to TRBJ2-3, with 10 bases aligning to TRBD1. CDR3 size: 17 residues. Germline V gives CDR1 SGHRS, CDR2 YFSETQ. The J segment lost 2 bases and the V segment lost 0 bases, leaving 6 bases of the junction unmatched. The CDR3 DNA reads TGCGCCAGCAGCTTGGGCGTCGGGACAGGGGCCACAGATACGCAGTATTTT. This gives the protein CASSLGVGTGATDTQYF. The complete variable domain, with remaining parts taken from reference TRBV5-1 and TRBJ2-3, reads KAGVTQTPRYLIKTRGQQVTLSCSPISGHRSVSWYQQTPGQGLQFLFEYFSETQRNKGNFPGRFSGRQFSNSRSEMNVSTLELGDSALYLCASSLGVGTGATDTQYFGPGTRLTVL.

Here the CDR3 DNA reads TGTGCCACCAGTGATTACGGGGAAAAACTGTTTTTT. Protein product: CATSDYGEKLFF. V and J are TRBV24-1 and TRBJ1-4; D gene uncertain. The V end lost 2 bases, the J end lost 8 bases, and 5 bases lay between the germline ends. CDR1 is KGHDR, CDR2 SFDVKD, per germline. The CDR3 loop spans 12 amino acids.

The rearrangement joins TRBV18 to TRBJ1-3, with TRBD1 matching over 8 bases. Trimming cost V 6 bases and J 2 bases; bases outside gene matches: 12. The germline CDR1 and CDR2 sequences are KGHSH and LQKENI. The CDR3 runs to 17 residues. CDR3 bases: TGTGCCAGCTCCCCCGCGGGACAGGCGAGAACTGGAAACACCATATATTTT. Translating gives CASSPAGQARTGNTIYF.

This clone was observed a few times. The DNA of the CDR3 is TGCAGCGCCCGGCTCGGGGGAGGGAAAGAGACCCAGTACTTC. It is translated as CSARLGGGKETQYF. The gene calls are TRBV29-1 and TRBJ2-5, with TRBD2 identical over 7 bases. The germline CDR1 and CDR2 sequences are SQVTM and ANQGSEA. The CDR3 runs to 14 residues. Trimming at V came to 7 bases and at J to 3 bases, leaving 11 bases not matched to a gene.

The chain couples TRBV7-8 to TRBJ2-5, with unresolved D. V was pared by 5 bases and J by 5 bases, with 9 bases between. The CDR3 has 12 residues. CDR1 is SGHVS, CDR2 FQNEAQ, per germline. Written as DNA, the CDR3 is TGTGCCAGCAGCCGAGTCGAGGAGACCCAGTACTTC. Its protein is CASSRVEETQYF.

The chain joins TRBV5-1 to TRBJ1-4, with no clear D. The CDR3 contains 13 residues. V gave up 2 bases and J gave up 3 bases, with 5 bases separating them. In germline, CDR1 is SGHRS, CDR2 YFSETQ. The CDR3 DNA sequence: TGCGCCAGCAGCTTCGCGGCTAATGAAAAACTGTTTTTT. The encoded protein is CASSFAANEKLFF.

The V and J genes are TRBV7-9 and TRBJ1-2; D unclear. With 10 bases removed from V and 6 bases from J, the gap between germline ends came to 12 bases. CDR1 is SEHNR and CDR2 is FQNEAQ in the germline V gene (reference sequence). The CDR3 spans 11 residues. The CDR3 sequence: CATEGRNGYTF. CDR3 DNA: TGTGCCACCGAGGGCCGAAATGGCTACACCTTC.

With regard to this clone: Other DNA sequences in the sample encode the same CDR3. The gene calls are TRBV7-9 and TRBJ1-1, with D unclear. The germline V gene encodes CDR1 SEHNR and CDR2 FQNEAQ (reference sequence). V lost 2 bases and J lost 2, with 3 bases in between. This CDR3 comprises 12 residues. The CDR3 DNA follows: TGTGCCAGCAGCTTACTAAACACTGAAGCTTTCTTT. Residues: CASSLLNTEAFF.

The V call is TRBV7-9, the J call TRBJ1-4, with 9 positions matching TRBD1. Per the germline V gene, CDR1 is SEHNR and CDR2 is FQNEAQ (reference sequence). The CDR3 runs 18 residues. The ends lost 4 bases at V and 7 bases at J; junction bases unmatched: 16. The CDR3 loop reads CASSSLAYNRGQGEKLFF. The CDR3 DNA follows: TGTGCCAGCAGCTCCCTAGCCTACAACAGGGGGCAAGGTGAAAAACTGTTTTTT. Combining the CDR3 with reference TRBV7-9 and TRBJ1-4 gives the whole variable domain DTGVSQNPRHKITKRGQNVTFRCDPISEHNRLYWYRQTLGQGPEFLTYFQNEAQLEKSRLLSDRFSAERPKGSFSTLEIQRTEQGDSAMYLCASSSLAYNRGQGEKLFFGSGTQLSVL.

The chain combines TRBV11-2 with TRBJ1-6; D may be TRBD1 (5 bases). The CDR3 is made up of 14 amino acids. CDR1 is SGHAT, CDR2 FQNNGV, per germline. Trimming pared 5 bases from V and 9 bases from J, leaving 14 bases between. The DNA for the CDR3 is TGTGCCAGCAGCCTAACCGGCGGGGGTTCACCCCTCCACTTT. It codes for CASSLTGGGSPLHF.

The CDR3 region has the DNA TGTGCCAGCAGCTACGAACAGGGATCAAACACCGGGGAGCTGTTTTTT. It specifies CASSYEQGSNTGELFF. The rearrangement links TRBV3-1 (or the pseudogene TRBV3-2) to TRBJ2-2, with D possibly being TRBD1 (6 bases). This CDR3 contains 16 residues. V dropped 5 bases and J dropped 2 bases, with 15 bases sitting between them. The germline V gene encodes CDR1 LGHDT and CDR2 YNNKEL (reference sequence).

The V and J genes are TRBV5-1 and TRBJ1-2; 8 bases map to TRBD1. The CDR3 sequence is 13 residues long. Germline-derived CDR1 and CDR2 are SGHRS and YFSETQ. V trimming: 1 base; J trimming: 9 bases; junction bases outside the gene matches: 5. CDR3 sequence: CASSLIQGVRYTF. The DNA of the CDR3 is TGCGCCAGCAGCTTGATACAGGGGGTCCGCTACACCTTC. The complete variable domain, with remaining parts taken from reference TRBV5-1 and TRBJ1-2, reads KAGVTQTPRYLIKTRGQQVTLSCSPISGHRSVSWYQQTPGQGLQFLFEYFSETQRNKGNFPGRFSGRQFSNSRSEMNVSTLELGDSALYLCASSLIQGVRYTFGSGTRLTVV.

The chain joins TRBV6-2 or TRBV6-3 to TRBJ1-2; D possibly corresponds to TRBD1 (5 bases). V lost 4 bases to trimming and J lost 4 bases, with 10 bases between them. CDR1 is MNHEY and CDR2 is SVGEGT in the germline V gene. The CDR3 is 13 amino acids. The CDR3 sequence is CASSSTGFYGYTF. DNA of the CDR3: TGTGCCAGCAGTTCTACAGGTTTCTATGGCTACACCTTC.

This chain links TRBV7-2 with TRBJ2-7; 8 bases map to TRBD1. CDR3 length: 15 amino acids. After removal of 5 bases from V and 2 bases from J, the junction contained 8 bases not matched to a gene. Germline V gives CDR1 SGHTA, CDR2 FQGNSA. The CDR3 DNA reads as TGTGCCAGCAGCGGACAGGGTTTAGGGACCTACGAGCAGTACTTC. It yields the protein CASSGQGLGTYEQYF. The full variable domain, completed using reference TRBV7-2 and TRBJ2-7, is GAGVSQSPSNKVTEKGKDVELRCDPISGHTALYWYRQSLGQGLEFLIYFQGNSAPDKSGLPSDRFSAERTGGSVSTLTIQRTQQEDSAVYLCASSGQGLGTYEQYFGPGTRLTVT.

The rearrangement uses TRBV7-9 and TRBJ1-6; D gene unclear. The CDR3 extends over 15 amino acids. V lost 5 bases to trimming and J lost 5 bases, with 13 bases between them. From germline, CDR1 is SEHNR and CDR2 FQNEAQ (reference sequence). CDR3: CASSRSRDNNSPLHF. CDR3 DNA sequence: TGTGCCAGCAGCCGAAGCCGGGATAATAATTCACCCCTCCACTTT.

CDR3 bases: TGTGCCAGCAGCAACAGGGGGAACTATGGCTACACCTTC. Protein: CASSNRGNYGYTF. V gene TRBV12-3 or TRBV12-4 combines with J gene TRBJ1-2; 8 bases fit TRBD1. V shed 6 bases and J 2 bases; nucleotides not matched to a gene: 2. This CDR3 is built from 13 residues.

This clone was picked up one time. The chain is built from TRBV12-5 and TRBJ1-3; D call uncertain. Germline assignment: CDR1 LGHNT and CDR2 FRNRAP. V dropped 5 bases and J dropped 1 base, with 6 bases sitting between them. This CDR3 has 13 amino acids. The CDR3 sequence is CASGRISGNTIYF. The CDR3 nucleotides are TGTGCTAGTGGTCGTATTTCTGGAAACACCATATATTTT.

In regard to this clone: Other DNA sequences in the same sample also yield this CDR3. V and J are TRBV18 and TRBJ1-5; tentative D call: TRBD1 (5 bases). Trimming stripped 2 bases from V and 5 bases from J, with 7 bases between. The CDR3 has 13 residues. Per germline, CDR1 KGHSH and CDR2 LQKENI. CDR3 DNA sequence: TGTGCCAGCTCACCAACGGGGGATCAGCCCCAGCATTTT. Translated: CASSPTGDQPQHF.

V is TRBV5-6 and J is TRBJ1-1; D may be TRBD1 (5 bases). CDR3 size: 13 residues. Germline V CDR1 and CDR2: SGHDT, YYEEEE. Deletions cut 0 bases from V and 6 bases from J, with 9 bases between. The CDR3 bases are TGTGCCAGCAGCTTGGTGGAAGGGGCTGAAGCTTTCTTT. This encodes CASSLVEGAEAFF.

J is TRBJ1-1 and V is TRBV9; D is ambiguous. This CDR3 comprises 13 residues. Germline V CDR1 and CDR2: SGDLS, YYNGEE. V lost 0 bases and J lost 4, with 7 bases in between. The chain's CDR3 is CASSVGELTEAFF. The CDR3 region has the DNA TGTGCCAGCAGCGTAGGGGAGCTCACTGAAGCTTTCTTT.

The J gene is TRBJ1-5, the V gene TRBV19; D ambiguous. Germline CDR1 LNHDA, CDR2 SQIVND (reference sequence). This CDR3 has 14 amino acids. Trimming left V 5 bases short and J 4 bases short, with 12 bases between. CDR3 sequence reads: CASSSQDGNQPQHF. The CDR3 coding sequence is TGTGCCAGTAGTTCCCAGGATGGGAATCAGCCCCAGCATTTT. The whole variable domain, remainder taken from reference TRBV19 and TRBJ1-5, is DGGITQSPKYLFRKEGQNVTLSCEQNLNHDAMYWYRQDPGQGLRLIYYSQIVNDFQKGDIAEGYSVSREKKESFPLTVTSAQKNPTAFYLCASSSQDGNQPQHFGDGTRLSIL.

The rearrangement links TRBV29-1 to TRBJ1-5; D ambiguous. The ends were cut back, 4 bases at V and 0 bases at J, with 10 bases in the middle. Per germline, CDR1 SQVTM and CDR2 ANQGSEA. The CDR3 covers 14 residues. The CDR3 loop reads CSVVLDSSNQPQHF. As DNA, the CDR3 is TGCAGCGTTGTATTAGATTCTAGCAATCAGCCCCAGCATTTT.

The chain has TRBV11-3 and TRBJ2-1, with unresolved D. CDR3 size: 13 residues. V dropped 1 base and J dropped 8 bases, with 9 bases sitting between them. CDR1 and CDR2 from the germline V gene are SGHNT and YENEEA. This chain's CDR3 is CASSLAPFYEQFF. As DNA, the CDR3 is TGTGCCAGCAGCTTAGCCCCCTTCTATGAGCAGTTCTTC.

The rearrangement links TRBV5-1 to TRBJ2-3; 12 nucleotides agree with TRBD1. The J segment lost 3 bases and the V segment lost 4 bases, leaving 6 bases of the junction unmatched. CDR3 length: 16 amino acids. The germline V gene encodes CDR1 SGHRS and CDR2 YFSETQ. This CDR3 is CASSKGQGAITDTQYF. The CDR3 DNA reads TGCGCCAGCAGCAAGGGACAGGGGGCGATTACAGATACGCAGTATTTT. The complete variable domain, with remaining parts taken from reference TRBV5-1 and TRBJ2-3, reads KAGVTQTPRYLIKTRGQQVTLSCSPISGHRSVSWYQQTPGQGLQFLFEYFSETQRNKGNFPGRFSGRQFSNSRSEMNVSTLELGDSALYLCASSKGQGAITDTQYFGPGTRLTVL.

As to this clone: Germline is not matched at one junction end, which may reflect a read error. The chain recombines TRBV7-9 with TRBJ2-7, with a tentative D call TRBD1 (6 bases). Per the germline V gene, CDR1 is SEHNR and CDR2 is FQNEAQ (reference sequence). This CDR3 contains 15 residues. CDR3 nucleotides: TGTGCCAGCAGCTTAGCATCCGGGACACTATACGGGCAGTACTTC. This encodes CASSLASGTLYGQYF.

V gene TRBV30 combines with J gene TRBJ1-3; D perhaps matches TRBD1 (5 bases). CDR3 length equals 15 residues. V was cut by 5 bases and J by 0 bases, with 14 bases left in between. Germline values: CDR1 GTSNPN, CDR2 SVGIG (reference sequence). This chain's CDR3 is CAWCTQVNSGNTIYF. The CDR3 bases are TGTGCCTGGTGTACACAGGTCAACTCTGGAAACACCATATATTTT.

The CDR3 loop reads CSVETGGPYEQYF. In nucleotides, the CDR3 is TGCAGCGTTGAAACAGGGGGCCCCTACGAGCAGTACTTC. The V and J genes are TRBV29-1 and TRBJ2-7, with 9 bases identical to TRBD1. The CDR3 has 13 amino acids. Germline V gene lookup returns CDR1 SQVTM and CDR2 ANQGSEA. V lost 2 bases, J lost 2 bases, and 1 base stayed unmatched.

The V call is TRBV7-2, the J call TRBJ2-1, with D perhaps TRBD2 (5 bases). This CDR3 spans 13 amino acids. CDR1 is SGHTA, CDR2 FQGNSA, per germline. Between the trimmed V and J ends, which lost 3 bases and 7 bases, there was a span of 10 bases. CDR3 residues: CASSFRGGNEQFF. The CDR3 DNA reads TGTGCCAGCAGCTTTCGGGGTGGGAATGAGCAGTTCTTC.